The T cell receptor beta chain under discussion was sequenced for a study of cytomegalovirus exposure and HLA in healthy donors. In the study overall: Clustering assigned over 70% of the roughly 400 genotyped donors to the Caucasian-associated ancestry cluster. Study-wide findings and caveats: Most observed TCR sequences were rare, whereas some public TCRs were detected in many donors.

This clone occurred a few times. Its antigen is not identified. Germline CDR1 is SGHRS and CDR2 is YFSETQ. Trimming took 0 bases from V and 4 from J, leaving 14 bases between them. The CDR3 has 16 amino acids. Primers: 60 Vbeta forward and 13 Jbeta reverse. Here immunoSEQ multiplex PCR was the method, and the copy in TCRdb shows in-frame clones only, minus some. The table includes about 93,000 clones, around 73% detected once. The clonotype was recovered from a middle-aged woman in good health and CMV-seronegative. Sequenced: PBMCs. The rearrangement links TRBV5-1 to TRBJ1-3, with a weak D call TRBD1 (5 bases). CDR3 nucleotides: TGCGCCAGCAGCTTGGAGCAGGGCAGTTCGGGAAACACCATATATTTT. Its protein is CASSLEQGSSGNTIYF. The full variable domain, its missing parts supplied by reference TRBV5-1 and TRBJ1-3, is KAGVTQTPRYLIKTRGQQVTLSCSPISGHRSVSWYQQTPGQGLQFLFEYFSETQRNKGNFPGRFSGRQFSNSRSEMNVSTLELGDSALYLCASSLEQGSSGNTIYFGEGSWLTVV.